The clone carrying this T cell receptor beta chain showed up just a few times. Its antigen is undetermined. TCRdb redid the calling of the 5' RACE reads with MiXCR, one entry per CDR3 protein. Of approximately 100,000 distinct CDR3 sequences listed, roughly a fifth are singletons. Time point reported: blood at routine non-recurrence follow-up after resection. Unsorted whole RNA of tumor, nontumor lung or frozen PBMC was sequenced. These data come from a study of spatial heterogeneity in lung cancer. For the study at large: Follow-up PBMC specimens underwent sequencing when available; their median timing was roughly two years after resection. Detected sequences consistently included more beta-chain ones than alpha-chain ones. Study conclusions and caveats: Ubiquitous expanded tumor TCRs were seen in blood more at resection than at follow-up.

The J segment lost 4 bases and the V segment lost 3 bases, leaving 8 bases of the junction unmatched. Looked up from germline, CDR1 is KGHDR and CDR2 is SFDVKD. CDR3 length equals 16 residues. This TCR derives from a male donor with early-stage non-small cell lung cancer. The material sequenced was PBMCs, taken at follow-up. This chain uses TRBV24-1 with TRBJ2-5; TRBD1 matches 9 bases. This CDR3 is CATSDPGRTGAETQYF. In DNA, the CDR3 is TGTGCCACCAGTGATCCGGGGCGGACAGGGGCAGAGACCCAGTACTTC.